A single sample is the source of the 27 T cell receptor beta chains below, sequenced in a study of blood T cells in healthy people across ages. It was with a sample-barcoded 5' primer and a J-beta primer mix that a second PCR of roughly 7 to 11 cycles was run. TCRdb re-analysed the 5' RACE reads in MiXCR, keeping a single row per CDR3 protein. The sample shows over 750,000 distinct CDR3 sequences, 20% to 25% of them seen only once. These sequences were also reported in another study, on T cells of mothers and their children.

The specimen sequenced was blood. These receptors were obtained from a boy aged 5-17 years in good health.

The chain carries TRBV4-3 and TRBJ1-2; TRBD1 is a possible D gene (6 bases). The CDR3 has 15 residues. Between the trimmed V and J ends, which lost 1 base and 3 bases, there was a span of 12 bases. CDR1 and CDR2 from the germline V gene are LGHNA and YSLEER. The CDR3 DNA is TGCGCCAGCAGCCAAGGAACAGGGAGCGACTATGGCTACACCTTC. Its protein is CASSQGTGSDYGYTF.

The chain employs TRBV6-5 and TRBJ2-1, with 10 bases identical to TRBD1. CDR3 length equals 14 residues. With V trimmed by 2 bases and J by 9 bases, 4 bases remained unmatched. Germline lookup yields CDR1 MNHEY and CDR2 SVGAGI. CDR3 nucleotides: TGTGCCAGCAGTTACCTCGGGACAGGGGTTGAGCAGTTCTTC. This encodes CASSYLGTGVEQFF.

This clonotype was seen a handful of times. The chain employs TRBV18 and TRBJ2-7; 7 bases agree with TRBD1. The CDR3 consists of 13 residues. Germline-derived CDR1 and CDR2 are KGHSH and LQKENI. Germline trimming cut 6 bases from V and 7 bases from J; bases unmatched to any gene: 9. The CDR3 is CASSNDRDGEQYF. Written as DNA, the CDR3 is TGTGCCAGCTCGAATGACAGGGATGGTGAGCAGTACTTC.

The chain combines TRBV12-3 or TRBV12-4 with TRBJ2-4; the D gene is possibly TRBD2 (5 bases). The CDR3 is 13 residues long. V was cut by 8 bases and J by 4 bases, with 12 bases left in between. CDR3 amino acids: CASARGNKNIQYF. The CDR3 DNA is TGTGCCAGCGCCCGGGGAAATAAAAACATTCAGTACTTC.

This clonotype showed up just a few times. V is TRBV20-1 and J is TRBJ2-7, with D perhaps TRBD1 (5 bases). V lost 3 bases and J 1 base, leaving 16 bases between the germline ends. The CDR3 loop spans 15 amino acids. CDR1 is DFQATT and CDR2 is SNEGSKA in the germline V gene (reference sequence). CDR3 DNA: TGCAGTGCTAGTAACCAGGGAAGTGGGTCCTACGAGCAGTACTTC. Its protein product is CSASNQGSGSYEQYF.

This clonotype was detected only a few times. V gene TRBV2 combines with J gene TRBJ2-1; 7 nucleotides agree with TRBD2. The CDR3 is 15 residues long. Germline CDR1 SNHLY, CDR2 FYNNEI. With 7 bases clipped from V and 1 base from J, the junction kept 7 bases outside the gene matches. The CDR3 is CASTEAGISYNEQFF. CDR3 coding DNA: TGTGCCAGCACCGAAGCGGGGATATCCTACAATGAGCAGTTCTTC. Full variable domain (rest looked up from reference TRBV2 and TRBJ2-1): EPEVTQTPSHQVTQMGQEVILRCVPISNHLYFYWYRQILGQKVEFLVSFYNNEISEKSEIFDDQFSVERPDGSNFTLKIRSTKLEDSAMYFCASTEAGISYNEQFFGPGTRLTVL.

The gene calls are TRBV27 and TRBJ1-4, with TRBD1 as a possible D gene (6 bases). With 6 bases removed from V and 3 bases from J, the gap between germline ends came to 17 bases. Germline V CDR1 and CDR2: MNHEY, SMNVEV (reference sequence). This CDR3 contains 16 residues. DNA of the CDR3: TGTGCCAGCAGCCCTACGGGACACCAATCTAATGAAAAACTGTTTTTT. As protein: CASSPTGHQSNEKLFF. Full variable domain (outside the CDR3, taken from reference TRBV27 and TRBJ1-4): EAQVTQNPRYLITVTGKKLTVTCSQNMNHEYMSWYRQDPGLGLRQIYYSMNVEVTDKGDVPEGYKVSRKEKRNFPLILESPSPNQTSLYFCASSPTGHQSNEKLFFGSGTQLSVL.

The chain carries TRBV25-1 and TRBJ2-1, with 8 bases that match TRBD1. The CDR3 consists of 15 residues. The germline gives CDR1 MGHDK, CDR2 SYGVNS. Trimming cost V 3 bases and J 9 bases; bases outside gene matches: 10. The CDR3 reads CASSEPGTGSGEQFF. CDR3 DNA: TGTGCCAGCAGTGAGCCCGGGACAGGATCAGGTGAGCAGTTCTTC.

The chain joins TRBV12-3 or TRBV12-4 to TRBJ1-3; D remains ambiguous. V was shortened by 6 bases and J by 0 bases, with 12 bases between the two germline ends. The CDR3 totals 15 residues. The CDR3 is CASRHDGSSGNTIYF. In DNA, the CDR3 is TGTGCCAGCAGACATGACGGGAGCTCTGGAAACACCATATATTTT.

The rearrangement uses TRBV4-2 and TRBJ2-5; 11 bases are shared with TRBD2. TRBJ2-1 explains the end of the DNA better; the J call may be wrong. The CDR3 totals 15 residues. The germline CDR1 and CDR2 sequences are LGHNA and YNFKEQ. The CDR3 DNA reads as TGTGCCAGCAGCGGCGGGACTAGCGGATCCAATGAGCAGTTCTTC. As protein: CASSGGTSGSNEQFF.

The sample holds a few counts of this clonotype. The rearrangement links TRBV20-1 to TRBJ2-5, with D hard to call. Per germline, CDR1 DFQATT and CDR2 SNEGSKA (reference sequence). The CDR3 runs 11 residues. V was trimmed by 1 base and J by 12 bases, leaving 12 bases between them. CDR3 nucleotides: TGCAGTGCTAGAGGGGAACTATCGGAGTACTTC. It codes for CSARGELSEYF.

The rearrangement joins TRBV7-9 to TRBJ2-7; D uncertain. CDR3 length: 13 residues. Germline V lookup: CDR1 SEHNR, CDR2 FQNEAQ (reference sequence). The germline V and J ends were trimmed by 4 bases and 2 bases, with 9 bases remaining between them. CDR3 bases: TGTGCCAGCAGCTATCTCGGAGCCTACGAGCAGTACTTC. Its protein is CASSYLGAYEQYF.

This rearrangement joins TRBV6-2 or TRBV6-3 to TRBJ1-2; tentatively, D is TRBD1 (5 bases). Germline CDR1 and CDR2: MNHEY and SVGEGT. The CDR3 is made up of 14 amino acids. Deletions cut 2 bases from V and 4 bases from J, with 11 bases between. The CDR3 region is CASSYTRTGYGYTF. The CDR3 region has the DNA TGTGCCAGCAGTTACACTCGAACAGGCTATGGCTACACCTTC.

Only a few counts were recorded for this clonotype. The rearrangement links TRBV4-3 to TRBJ2-7, with D maybe TRBD2 (6 bases). Germline-derived CDR1 and CDR2 are LGHNA and YSLEER. Trimming removed 4 bases from V and 7 bases from J, with 14 bases in between. The CDR3 is made up of 13 amino acids. The CDR3: CASSRRFAGEQYF. The DNA for the CDR3 is TGCGCCAGCAGCCGACGGTTTGCGGGGGAGCAGTACTTC.

The chain uses TRBV27 and TRBJ2-1; D tentatively fits TRBD1 or TRBD2 (5 bases each). The J call is doubtful: the DNA matches TRBJ2-7 better. The CDR3 extends over 14 amino acids. Germline V gene data show CDR1 as MNHEY and CDR2 as SMNVEV (reference sequence). The DNA of the CDR3 is TGTGCCAGCAGTTTTGAGGGGAACCCCTACGAGCAGTACTTC. Translating gives CASSFEGNPYEQYF.

The rearrangement uses TRBV29-1 and TRBJ2-1, with 8 positions matching TRBD2. The CDR3 is 13 amino acids. Trimming at V came to 6 bases and at J to 13 bases, leaving 14 bases not matched to a gene. Germline V lookup: CDR1 SQVTM, CDR2 ANQGSEA. CDR3 sequence (DNA): TGCAGCGTGGCGGGACTAGTTTCCCCCGGTCAGTTCTTC. It encodes CSVAGLVSPGQFF.

A few counts support this clonotype. The chain has TRBV5-1 and TRBJ2-7; D is uncertain. CDR1 is SGHRS, CDR2 YFSETQ, per germline. The length of the CDR3 is 15 residues. The V gene lost 2 bases and the J gene lost 0 bases, with 12 bases spanning the gap. For the CDR3, the DNA is TGCGCCAGCAGCTTCTCCCGCGGTAGCTCCTACGAGCAGTACTTC. It is translated as CASSFSRGSSYEQYF.

The rearrangement joins TRBV14 to TRBJ2-1; tentatively, D is TRBD1 (6 bases). This CDR3 has 17 residues. The germline V gene encodes CDR1 SGHDN and CDR2 FVKESK. Trimming took 4 bases from V and 8 from J, leaving 24 bases between them. CDR3 nucleotide sequence: TGTGCCAGCAGCCCCATAAAACAGGGTGGTTTACGGGATGAGCAGTTCTTC. Encoded protein: CASSPIKQGGLRDEQFF.

This chain uses TRBV2 with TRBJ1-1; D might be TRBD1 (5 bases). The CDR3 is 16 residues long. Germline-derived CDR1 and CDR2 are SNHLY and FYNNEI. V lost 2 bases to trimming and J lost 5 bases, with 18 bases between them. CDR3 loop: CASSEWQGRGMTEAFF. The CDR3 DNA reads TGTGCCAGCAGTGAATGGCAGGGTCGGGGGATGACTGAAGCTTTCTTT.

This clonotype has more than one count but fewer than ten. The rearrangement joins TRBV6-5 to TRBJ2-3, with 9 nucleotides matching TRBD2. The germline V gene has CDR1 MNHEY and CDR2 SVGAGI. V lost 3 bases, J lost 4 bases, and 5 bases stayed unmatched. The CDR3 is 15 amino acids. CDR3 in amino acids: CASSYSGSVSDTQYF. CDR3 sequence (DNA): TGTGCCAGCAGTTATAGCGGGAGCGTATCAGATACGCAGTATTTT.

The sample holds a few counts of this clonotype. The rearrangement links TRBV28 to TRBJ2-1; D call uncertain. Germline V CDR1 and CDR2: MDHEN, SYDVKM. V was shortened by 4 bases and J by 8 bases, with 15 bases between the two germline ends. The CDR3 covers 14 residues. The CDR3 sequence is CASSSVTRSYEQFF. The DNA of the CDR3 is TGTGCCAGCAGTTCGGTCACGCGAAGCTATGAGCAGTTCTTC.

CDR3 bases: TGTGCCAGCAGGAAGGGAGTTGCAACTAATGAAAAACTGTTTTTT. This gives the protein CASRKGVATNEKLFF. This chain links TRBV27 with TRBJ1-4; no clear D. Germline V CDR1 and CDR2: MNHEY, SMNVEV (reference sequence). Trimming removed 6 bases at V and 0 bases at J, with 11 bases between. CDR3 size: 15 residues.

The chain employs TRBV5-5 and TRBJ2-5; 8 positions agree with TRBD1. With V trimmed by 3 bases and J by 2 bases, 12 bases remained unmatched. This CDR3 is built from 17 residues. Germline V gene sequence: CDR1 SGHKS, CDR2 YYEKEE (reference sequence). The CDR3, as DNA: TGTGCCAGCAGCTACTACAGGGGGGCGGTAGAACAAGAGACCCAGTACTTC. This sequence encodes CASSYYRGAVEQETQYF.

This clonotype showed up just a few times. The V and J genes are TRBV18 and TRBJ1-1; possibly TRBD1 for D (5 bases). The CDR3 length is 14 residues. V lost 6 bases to trimming and J lost 1 base, with 12 bases between them. In germline, CDR1 is KGHSH, CDR2 LQKENI. In nucleotides, the CDR3 is TGTGCCAGCTCCCCGGGGACCCCGAACACTGAAGCTTTCTTT. Translating gives CASSPGTPNTEAFF.

This clonotype was seen a handful of times. This rearrangement joins TRBV2 to TRBJ2-1; no definite D call. Germline values: CDR1 SNHLY, CDR2 FYNNEI. Trimming removed 6 bases at V and 5 bases at J, with 14 bases between. This CDR3 has 14 residues. CDR3 amino acids: CASSPPWENNEQFF. CDR3 nucleotide sequence: TGTGCCAGCAGCCCTCCGTGGGAAAACAATGAGCAGTTCTTC.

This clonotype occurred many times. V is TRBV6-4 and J is TRBJ2-1, with TRBD2 identical over 12 bases. The CDR3 length is 14 residues. Germline V lookup: CDR1 MRHNA, CDR2 SNTAGT. V lost 4 bases, J lost 9 bases, and 4 bases stayed unmatched. CDR3 coding DNA: TGTGCCAGCAGTGCGACTAGCGGGAGCGGTGAGCAGTTCTTC. Translating gives CASSATSGSGEQFF.

Only a few counts were recorded for this clonotype. The V call is TRBV28, the J call TRBJ2-1; TRBD2 aligns across 7 bases. The CDR3 is 16 residues long. V trimming: 6 bases; J trimming: 5 bases; junction bases outside the gene matches: 13. Per the germline V gene, CDR1 is MDHEN and CDR2 is SYDVKM. The CDR3 is CASRFWEGVDDNEQFF. Written as DNA, the CDR3 is TGTGCCAGCAGGTTCTGGGAGGGAGTTGACGACAATGAGCAGTTCTTC.